These 4 T cell receptor beta chains share one sample of origin, sequenced in a study of brain T cells in children with intractable seizures listed by TCRdb under 2021. The method behind the library was the immunoSEQ multiplex PCR assay. As stored in TCRdb, this immuneACCESS dataset retains in-frame rearrangements with V and J assigned. A fraction of the clones does not appear; measured against another copy, unresolved V genes explain less than half of the discrepancy, and the remainder lacks a known reason. For this sample the table gives about 80,000 clones, of which around 91% were detected only once. Of the sample, 20% to 25% is held by the ten largest clones. This sample's time point label indicates: resected brain tissue, or blood drawn just prior to surgery. This material consisted of peripheral blood, taken at surgery. These TCRs come from a girl aged 2 to 10 with Rasmussen encephalitis and intractable seizures.

J is TRBJ2-7 and V is TRBV28; no definite D call. This CDR3 has 11 amino acids. Germline assignment: CDR1 MDHEN and CDR2 SYDVKM. Trimming shortened V by 3 bases and J by 5 bases, and 5 bases separated the two germline ends. CDR3 DNA sequence: TGTGCCAGCAGTTTCGTAAACGAGCAGTACTTC. Amino acids: CASSFVNEQYF.

The count of this clone is one. This chain connects TRBV7-7 to TRBJ2-5; TRBD1 aligns across 7 bases. J lost 2 bases, V lost 5 bases, and 8 bases had no gene match. Germline CDR1 and CDR2: SSHAT and FNYEAQ (reference sequence). The CDR3 length is 15 residues. CDR3 amino acids: CASSPTVGQQETQYF. CDR3 bases: TGTGCCAGCAGCCCGACAGTGGGACAGCAAGAGACCCAGTACTTC.

About this clone itself: At one end the junction does not follow the germline gene, possibly because of a read error. The chain uses TRBV6-1 and TRBJ1-1; 7 nucleotides agree with TRBD1. This CDR3 contains 12 residues. Looked up from germline, CDR1 is MNHNS and CDR2 is SASEGT. DNA of the CDR3: TGTGCCAGCAGTGAATTTCGACAGGGACTGAGCTTT. Protein product: CASSEFRQGLSF.

The rearrangement joins TRBV19 to TRBJ2-3; 11 bases agree with TRBD2. V lost 7 bases, J lost 8 bases, and 8 bases stayed unmatched. Germline V lookup: CDR1 LNHDA, CDR2 SQIVND (reference sequence). The CDR3 totals 14 residues. The CDR3 sequence is CASNPSGGRVTQYF. The DNA of the CDR3 is TGTGCCAGTAATCCTAGCGGGGGGAGGGTTACGCAGTATTTT.